These 9 T cell receptor beta chains were all obtained from the same sample, sequenced in a study of identical twins. TCRdb used MiXCR to reprocess the 5' RACE reads, holding one entry per CDR3 protein. The sample lists around 100,000 distinct CDR3 sequences; just under 6% were seen once. Specimen: memory T cells sorted from blood. The receptors were sampled from a woman aged 45-65 years in good health.

This chain uses TRBV24-1 with TRBJ1-5; D is ambiguous. V dropped 5 bases and J dropped 9 bases, with 16 bases sitting between them. The CDR3 contains 14 residues. CDR1 and CDR2 from the germline V gene are KGHDR and SFDVKD. The CDR3 DNA reads as TGTGCCACCAGTGGCCGACCCCCCGGTCGGCCCCAGCATTTT. Its translation: CATSGRPPGRPQHF.

There are many counts of this clonotype. The V gene is TRBV5-1, the J gene TRBJ2-3; 15 bases match TRBD2. Germline CDR1 and CDR2: SGHRS and YFSETQ. The trim removed 4 bases at V and 6 bases at J, leaving 6 bases unmatched. The CDR3 contains 16 residues. This CDR3 reads CASSTGLAGGGDTQYF. CDR3 nucleotide sequence: TGCGCCAGCAGCACGGGACTAGCGGGAGGAGGTGATACGCAGTATTTT.

At least ten counts were recorded for this clonotype. The chain recombines TRBV7-6 with TRBJ2-3; D remains unclear. In germline, CDR1 is SGHVS, CDR2 FNYEAQ. V was cut by 2 bases and J by 0 bases, with 6 bases left in between. The CDR3 sequence is 14 residues long. Written as DNA, the CDR3 is TGTGCCAGCAGCTTAACAGTTAGCACAGATACGCAGTATTTT. Its protein product is CASSLTVSTDTQYF.

This clonotype has a count of ten or more. The V gene is TRBV11-1, the J gene TRBJ2-7; D remains unclear. The CDR3 totals 11 residues. V dropped 5 bases and J dropped 4 bases, with 6 bases sitting between them. Germline V CDR1 and CDR2: SGHAT, FQDESV (reference sequence). For the CDR3, the DNA is TGTGCCAGCAGCACCACATACGAGCAGTACTTC. Translating it yields CASSTTYEQYF.

The sample holds a few counts of this clonotype. The V gene is TRBV20-1, the J gene TRBJ2-7; D may correspond to TRBD1 or TRBD2 (5 bases each). CDR3 length equals 13 residues. V was cut by 4 bases and J by 3 bases, with 13 bases left in between. Germline CDR1 reads DFQATT; CDR2 reads SNEGSKA (reference sequence). The CDR3 protein is CSATGRDLYEQYV. The CDR3 nucleotides read TGCAGTGCTACAGGACGGGACCTCTACGAGCAGTACGTC.

V is TRBV12-3 or TRBV12-4 and J is TRBJ2-5, with a tentative D call TRBD1 (5 bases). V lost 4 bases and J lost 5, with 23 bases in between. The CDR3 contains 17 residues. CDR3 sequence reads: CASSSLSSVRAGETQYF. The CDR3 coding sequence is TGTGCCAGCAGTTCCCTCTCTAGTGTCAGGGCCGGGGAGACCCAGTACTTC.

The chain employs TRBV19 and TRBJ1-5, with 8 bases aligning to TRBD1. Germline assignment: CDR1 LNHDA and CDR2 SQIVND (reference sequence). The CDR3 is 13 amino acids. Trimming took 7 bases from V and 2 from J; bases not matched to a gene: 1. The CDR3 region is CASKGQGNQPQHF. The CDR3, as DNA: TGTGCCAGTAAGGGACAGGGCAATCAGCCCCAGCATTTT. Filled out from reference TRBV19 and TRBJ1-5, the complete variable domain reads DGGITQSPKYLFRKEGQNVTLSCEQNLNHDAMYWYRQDPGQGLRLIYYSQIVNDFQKGDIAEGYSVSREKKESFPLTVTSAQKNPTAFYLCASKGQGNQPQHFGDGTRLSIL.

This clonotype was seen repeatedly, ten times or more. The V gene is TRBV9, the J gene TRBJ2-5; D is uncertain. Looked up from germline, CDR1 is SGDLS and CDR2 is YYNGEE. Deletions cut 6 bases from V and 5 bases from J, with 14 bases between. The CDR3 runs 13 residues. CDR3 region: CASNKGGAETQYF. CDR3 bases: TGTGCCAGCAACAAGGGTGGTGCGGAGACCCAGTACTTC. The full variable domain, rest sourced from reference TRBV9 and TRBJ2-5, is DSGVTQTPKHLITATGQRVTLRCSPRSGDLSVYWYQQSLDQGLQFLIQYYNGEERAKGNILERFSAQQFPDLHSELNLSSLELGDSALYFCASNKGGAETQYFGPGTRLLVL.

The chain recombines TRBV13 with TRBJ2-4; either TRBD1 or TRBD2 may supply D (5 bases each). V was cut by 1 base and J by 5 bases, with 9 bases left in between. Per the germline V gene, CDR1 is PRHDT and CDR2 is FYEKMQ (reference sequence). CDR3 length equals 14 residues. The CDR3 DNA reads TGTGCCAGCAGCTTAGCAGGGACCCAAAACATTCAGTACTTC. This codes for CASSLAGTQNIQYF.